These 3 T cell receptor beta chains originate from one sample sequenced in a study of blood T cell repertoires in COVID-19. Repertoires were generated with immunoSEQ multiplex PCR, while TCRdb's copy carries only in-frame clones and drops some. The table records about 140,000 clones, approximately 80% of them present only once. Sequencing used peripheral blood. The source is a human donor in a cohort sampled during active COVID-19.

CDR3 amino acids: CAPRSGGFPGRPKENEQFF. As DNA, the CDR3 is TGTGCCCCGAGGTCGGGGGGGTTCCCCGGGAGACCTAAAGAAAATGAGCAGTTCTTC. The chain links TRBV10-3 to TRBJ2-1, with 8 bases that match TRBD2. The V segment lost 11 bases and the J segment 7 bases; nucleotides outside the gene matches: 28. Germline V gene lookup returns CDR1 ENHRY and CDR2 SYGVKD. The CDR3 has 19 residues.

The V call is TRBV4-3, the J call TRBJ2-7, with D possibly matching TRBD1 (5 bases). This CDR3 has 14 amino acids. V was cut by 4 bases and J by 0 bases, with 10 bases left in between. Germline V lookup: CDR1 LGHNA, CDR2 YSLEER. The CDR3 DNA reads as TGCGCCAGCAGCCGACAGTCGAACTCCTACGAGCAGTACTTC. Its protein is CASSRQSNSYEQYF.

The chain couples TRBV5-1 to TRBJ2-5, with D maybe TRBD2 (6 bases). Germline lookup yields CDR1 SGHRS and CDR2 YFSETQ. The CDR3 length is 15 residues. Trimming pared 1 base from V and 2 bases from J, leaving 12 bases between. The CDR3: CASSLWSGPQETQYF. CDR3 sequence (DNA): TGCGCCAGCAGCTTGTGGAGCGGGCCGCAAGAGACCCAGTACTTC.